The 22 T cell receptor beta chains below all came from one sample that was sequenced in a study of cytomegalovirus exposure and HLA in healthy donors. PCR employed 60 Vbeta and 13 Jbeta primers. TCRdb's table, derived via immunoSEQ multiplex PCR, lists solely in-frame clones and lacks some. The repertoire holds some 130,000 clones, with approximately 80% as singletons. Sequenced: PBMCs. The receptors derive from a male donor in good health and CMV-seropositive.

The chain links TRBV2 to TRBJ1-2; TRBD1 matches at 9 bases. This CDR3 has 15 residues. With V trimmed by 6 bases and J by 5 bases, 10 bases remained unmatched. CDR1 is SNHLY and CDR2 is FYNNEI in the germline V gene. The CDR3 nucleotides read TGTGCCAGCAGGGGCGGACAGGGGATATGGTATGGCTACACCTTC. Amino acids: CASRGGQGIWYGYTF.

V gene TRBV18 combines with J gene TRBJ2-7; unclear D gene. The CDR3 has 11 amino acids. Trimming shortened V by 4 bases and J by 3 bases, and 4 bases separated the two germline ends. Germline lookup yields CDR1 KGHSH and CDR2 LQKENI. CDR3 sequence: CASSLNYEQYF. CDR3 in DNA: TGTGCCAGCTCACTCAACTACGAGCAGTACTTC. Supplemented by reference TRBV18 and TRBJ2-7, the full variable domain reads NAGVMQNPRHLVRRRGQEARLRCSPMKGHSHVYWYRQLPEEGLKFMVYLQKENIIDESGMPKERFSAEFPKEGPSILRIQQVVRGDSAAYFCASSLNYEQYFGPGTRLTVT.

The CDR3 loop is CASKTDSSYEQYF. The CDR3 DNA reads TGCGCCAGTAAAACGGACAGCTCCTACGAGCAGTACTTC. The chain is built from TRBV5-1 and TRBJ2-7, with D possibly TRBD1 on 6 matching bases. Trimming cost V 8 bases and J 0 bases, with 12 bases left between them. CDR1 and CDR2 from the germline V gene are SGHRS and YFSETQ. The CDR3 runs 13 residues.

The gene calls are TRBV5-1 and TRBJ2-1; 12 positions agree with TRBD2. Germline V lookup: CDR1 SGHRS, CDR2 YFSETQ. Trimming at V came to 7 bases and at J to 5 bases, leaving 4 bases not matched to a gene. This CDR3 is 14 amino acids long. CDR3 nucleotides: TGCGCCAGCCGAGGACTAGCGGGGAACAATGAGCAGTTCTTC. Translation gives CASRGLAGNNEQFF.

The sample holds a few counts of this clone. The chain links TRBV28 to TRBJ2-3; possible D gene TRBD2, 6 bases. V was trimmed by 2 bases and J by 0 bases, leaving 9 bases between them. Germline V CDR1 and CDR2: MDHEN, SYDVKM. This CDR3 contains 15 residues. The CDR3, as DNA: TGTGCCAGCAGTTTAGGCGGGGATAGCACAGATACGCAGTATTTT. It is translated as CASSLGGDSTDTQYF.

V and J are TRBV25-1 and TRBJ2-7; possibly TRBD1 for D (6 bases). The V gene's germline CDR1 is MGHDK and CDR2 SYGVNS. V was pared by 6 bases and J by 1 base, with 13 bases between. The CDR3 spans 14 residues. CDR3 DNA: TGTGCCAGCAGCGCCTCCGGGACATCCTACGAGCAGTACTTC. Its protein product is CASSASGTSYEQYF.

A single count supports this clone. This rearrangement joins TRBV28 to TRBJ2-7; D is unresolved. The CDR3 contains 15 residues. V was clipped by 7 bases and J by 3 bases, with 19 bases between them. Germline values: CDR1 MDHEN, CDR2 SYDVKM. The CDR3 region is CASKRVRRLDYEQYF. CDR3 DNA sequence: TGTGCCAGCAAAAGAGTGAGAAGACTTGACTACGAGCAGTACTTC.

This chain uses TRBV6-5 with TRBJ2-7; 9 bases align to TRBD2. The CDR3 extends over 15 amino acids. V shed 3 bases and J 11 bases; nucleotides not matched to a gene: 14. Germline-derived CDR1 and CDR2 are MNHEY and SVGAGI. CDR3 DNA sequence: TGTGCCAGCAGTTATGGGACTAGCATAGCCCCAGGGGAGTACTTC. This codes for CASSYGTSIAPGEYF.

The chain employs TRBV7-8 and TRBJ1-2; 10 bases fit TRBD1. The CDR3 is made up of 13 amino acids. The V segment lost 7 bases and the J segment 4 bases; nucleotides outside the gene matches: 3. Germline loops: CDR1 SGHVS, CDR2 FQNEAQ. The CDR3 DNA follows: TGTGCCAGCAACGGACAGGGGGGCTATGGCTACACCTTC. Translating it yields CASNGQGGYGYTF.

The chain combines TRBV11-2 with TRBJ2-7; maybe TRBD1 (6 bases). Looked up from germline, CDR1 is SGHAT and CDR2 is FQNNGV. V lost 4 bases to trimming and J lost 2 bases, with 9 bases between them. The CDR3 has 13 amino acids. The CDR3 DNA reads as TGTGCCAGCAGCTCGGCAGGGGCCTACGAGCAGTACTTC. Protein: CASSSAGAYEQYF.

V usage is TRBV4-1 and J usage is TRBJ1-1; the D is unclear. The V gene's germline CDR1 is MGHRA and CDR2 YSYEKL. The CDR3 runs to 13 residues. Deletions cut 5 bases from V and 5 bases from J, with 12 bases between. The DNA of the CDR3 is TGCGCCAGCAGCTCCTTTGTGAGGACTGAAGCTTTCTTT. Protein: CASSSFVRTEAFF.

Comments on this clone: An end of the junction does not agree with germline; a read error may underlie this. This chain links TRBV5-6 with TRBJ1-5, with D perhaps matching TRBD1 (5 bases). The CDR3 is 14 residues long. Germline values: CDR1 SGHDT, CDR2 YYEEEE. This CDR3 is CASSARDLNPPQHF. The DNA for the CDR3 is TGTGCCAGCAGCGCCCGGGACTTAAATCCGCCCCAGCATTTT.

The sample holds one count of this clone. The junction and the germline gene differ at one end; a read error may be behind it. This chain joins TRBV7-9 and TRBJ2-7, with D perhaps TRBD2 (7 bases). Germline V gene data show CDR1 as SEHNR and CDR2 as FQNEAQ (reference sequence). This CDR3 comprises 16 residues. As DNA, the CDR3 is TGTTCCAGCAGCTTAGGCTCGGGGGGCAGCTCCTACGAGCAGTACTTC. This sequence encodes CSSSLGSGGSSYEQYF.

V gene TRBV11-1 combines with J gene TRBJ2-7, with D tentatively TRBD2 (6 bases). Germline CDR1 reads SGHAT; CDR2 reads FQDESV (reference sequence). This CDR3 is 15 amino acids long. V lost 5 bases, J lost 1 base, and 15 bases lay in between. The chain's CDR3 is CASSPRDLPSYEQYF. DNA for the CDR3: TGTGCCAGCAGCCCCCGGGACTTGCCGTCCTACGAGCAGTACTTC.

This clone occurred once. The chain joins TRBV6-1 to TRBJ1-5; TRBD1 is a possible D gene (5 bases). The CDR3 has 15 amino acids. V was shortened by 6 bases and J by 2 bases, with 14 bases between the two germline ends. Per germline, CDR1 MNHNS and CDR2 SASEGT. The DNA for the CDR3 is TGTGCCAGCAGGGGGGGACTTTCGGGCAATCAGCCCCAGCATTTT. Protein sequence: CASRGGLSGNQPQHF.

The chain joins TRBV30 to TRBJ2-7, with a tentative D call TRBD1 (6 bases). The length of the CDR3 is 12 residues. V lost 2 bases to trimming and J lost 6 bases, with 11 bases between them. The germline V gene has CDR1 GTSNPN and CDR2 SVGIG (reference sequence). The CDR3: CAWSSDRPEQYF. CDR3 in DNA: TGTGCCTGGAGTTCAGACAGGCCCGAGCAGTACTTC.

The rearrangement links TRBV13 to TRBJ2-3, with D perhaps matching TRBD2 (6 bases). The V and J ends lost 5 bases and 1 base respectively, with 16 bases between them. The CDR3 totals 16 residues. Per germline, CDR1 PRHDT and CDR2 FYEKMQ (reference sequence). The CDR3 nucleotides read TGTGCCAGCAGCCTCCGGGACTCCTACGGCACAGATACGCAGTATTTT. Encoded protein: CASSLRDSYGTDTQYF.

V is TRBV29-1 and J is TRBJ2-7, with TRBD1 as a possible D gene (8 bases). The CDR3 has 16 residues. Trimming stripped 1 base from V and 7 bases from J, with 23 bases between. Per germline, CDR1 SQVTM and CDR2 ANQGSEA. For the CDR3, the DNA is TGCAGCGTTGAAGGGGGGGGGACAGGAAGCATTTTGGAGCAGTACTTC. Its protein product is CSVEGGGTGSILEQYF.

The CDR3 loop is CASSLIPRAGTEAFF. Here the CDR3 DNA reads TGTGCCAGCAGTTTAATCCCACGAGCGGGGACTGAAGCTTTCTTT. The chain recombines TRBV27 with TRBJ1-1; D is uncertain. CDR3 length equals 15 residues. V shed 2 bases and J shed 5 bases, with 15 bases lying between them. Germline assignment: CDR1 MNHEY and CDR2 SMNVEV (reference sequence).

This chain uses TRBV28 with TRBJ1-4, with a possible D match to TRBD1 (5 bases). The V end lost 0 bases, the J end lost 8 bases, and 10 bases lay between the germline ends. This CDR3 region has 14 residues. Germline CDR1 and CDR2: MDHEN and SYDVKM. In nucleotides, the CDR3 is TGTGCCAGCAGTTTATGGGGGCGCGAAGAAAAACTGTTTTTT. This gives the protein CASSLWGREEKLFF.

This sequence joins TRBV19 and TRBJ1-6, with a weak D call TRBD1 (6 bases). V lost 6 bases and J 5 bases, leaving 14 bases between the germline ends. Germline V CDR1 and CDR2: LNHDA, SQIVND (reference sequence). This CDR3 is 15 amino acids long. The CDR3 here is CASSTQGTNNSPLHF. In DNA, the CDR3 is TGTGCCAGTAGCACACAGGGAACGAATAATTCACCCCTCCACTTT. The variable domain in full, completed from reference TRBV19 and TRBJ1-6, reads DGGITQSPKYLFRKEGQNVTLSCEQNLNHDAMYWYRQDPGQGLRLIYYSQIVNDFQKGDIAEGYSVSREKKESFPLTVTSAQKNPTAFYLCASSTQGTNNSPLHFGNGTRLTVT.

This clone was recorded a few times. CDR3 region: CASRGQFPNTGELFF. CDR3 DNA sequence: TGCGCCAGCAGGGGGCAGTTCCCGAACACCGGGGAGCTGTTTTTT. This rearrangement joins TRBV5-1 to TRBJ2-2; D might be TRBD1 (5 bases). The V and J ends lost 5 bases and 0 bases respectively, with 11 bases between them. The V gene's germline CDR1 is SGHRS and CDR2 YFSETQ. This CDR3 is built from 15 residues. The complete variable domain, with remaining parts taken from reference TRBV5-1 and TRBJ2-2, reads KAGVTQTPRYLIKTRGQQVTLSCSPISGHRSVSWYQQTPGQGLQFLFEYFSETQRNKGNFPGRFSGRQFSNSRSEMNVSTLELGDSALYLCASRGQFPNTGELFFGEGSRLTVL.